This TCR beta chain appears in the sequencing data of a study of vaccination effects on CD4 cells after COVID-19. Antigen-specific CD4+ T cells were first expanded with viral peptide pools by the ViraFEST assay and only then sequenced. The culture ran for 10 to 11 days, and then CD4+ T cells were isolated. Comment on this clone: Antigen unknown. One end of the junction does not line up with germline, which may come from a read error.

TCRdb's copy holds only in-frame clones and misses some; the assay was immunoSEQ multiplex PCR. There are approximately 54,000 clones in the sample; around 85% occur only once, and approximately 2.4% lies in the top ten. The sequence derives from a human donor who received a COVID-19 vaccine. Sample: CD4+ T cells from PBMCs cultured with HCoV-229E spike peptides, taken before COVID-19 vaccination.

CDR3 sequence: CASSLGLPILF. The CDR3, as DNA: TGTGCCAGCAGCCTAGGACTGCCTATTCTCTTC. The chain joins TRBV7-9 to TRBJ1-2; D remains unclear. This CDR3 comprises 11 residues. CDR1 is SEHNR and CDR2 is FQNEAQ in the germline V gene (reference sequence).